One TCR beta chain is described in this entry. This entry belongs to a study of blood T cell repertoires in COVID-19. Whole-study context: Samples came from the United States, Italy and Spain, spanning acute and convalescent COVID-19. T cells, B-cell-depleted T cells, or PBMCs supplied cDNA or gDNA.

Authors' processing steps: Amplifying reference gene primers gave estimates of nucleated cell counts. Method: immunoSEQ multiplex PCR; TCRdb's copy keeps in-frame clones and lacks some. That table gives V, J and clone size, and the DNA gave D and trimming. The sample gives roughly 50,000 clones, roughly 90% of which show up once; 14% is in the top ten. The germline CDR1 and CDR2 sequences are SGHTS and YDEGEE. This CDR3 region has 16 residues. V shed 0 bases and J shed 4 bases, with 14 bases lying between them. This TCR came from a woman aged 60-75 years with active COVID-19. The V and J genes are TRBV5-8 and TRBJ1-5; D is undetermined. Sequencing was performed on peripheral blood. The DNA for the CDR3 is TGTGCCAGCAGCTTGGGTCCGAGAGTCTTTAATCAGCCCCAGCATTTT. Its protein product is CASSLGPRVFNQPQHF.